The TCR beta chain described here comes from a study of blood T cell repertoires in COVID-19. Study details: Sites in the United States, Italy and Spain provided acute and convalescent COVID-19 samples.

Authors' analysis steps: Nucleated cell number was recorded as an estimate derived from reference gene primer amplification. Generated by immunoSEQ multiplex PCR, the TCRdb table keeps only in-frame clones and is missing some. D and trimming were read from the DNA, whereas the V and J calls and clone size are those reported in that table. The data hold 60,000 to 75,000 clones, with 87% observed a single time. The table lists this clone with a count of one. CDR3 size: 12 residues. Per germline, CDR1 SGHTA and CDR2 FQGNSA. Unmatched junction bases numbered 12, after V lost 8 bases and J lost 15 bases. Source material: peripheral blood. The J gene is TRBJ2-1, the V gene TRBV7-2, with 8 bases lining up with TRBD1. The sequence was obtained from a man aged 45 to 65 with active COVID-19. The CDR3 nucleotides are TGTGCCAGCGGGGGCCTCCGGGACAGGAGGTTCTTC. The encoded protein is CASGGLRDRRFF.